This T cell receptor beta chain stems from a study of T cell repertoires in cytomegalovirus infection. The overall study: A matching HLA type, together with CMV infection, was signaled by public TCR beta signatures.

The study's findings and limits: It was HLA-C-restricted CMV-specific TCR beta clonotypes that dominated the response ex vivo. Carriers of CMV plus the relevant HLA were identified by cumulative public TCR beta family frequency.

Remarks on this clonotype: Its specificity is not known.

TCRdb re-called the reads with MiXCR, one entry per CDR3 protein. The data show some 680,000 distinct CDR3 sequences, with 35% seen just once and 2.5% to 3.5% held by the top ten. The sequencing sample was made of PBMCs. This clonotype originated in a human donor in good health (CMV status not recorded). Some clones in this sample may be carry-over from other donors' samples.

The CDR3 region has the DNA TGCAGTGCTATGACAGCGGCGGGGAATGAGCAGTTCTTC. The encoded protein is CSAMTAAGNEQFF. The chain carries TRBV20-1 and TRBJ2-1; possibly TRBD2 for D (6 bases). Trimming removed 4 bases from V and 7 bases from J, with 14 bases in between. Germline CDR1 and CDR2: DFQATT and SNEGSKA (reference sequence). The CDR3 runs 13 residues.